Only a few counts were recorded for the clone carrying this T cell receptor (beta chain). This specimen belongs to a study of patients and donors after allogeneic stem cell transplantation. CDR1 LGHDT and CDR2 YNNKEL come from the germline V gene (reference sequence). Trimming took off 2 bases at V and 8 bases at J, with 17 bases between the two ends. CDR3 length equals 15 residues. MiXCR, applied by TCRdb to the RT-PCR reads, yields one record per CDR3 protein. The table includes about 230,000 distinct CDR3 sequences, roughly 15% detected once. The sequenced sample consisted of blood, either unsorted or a sorted T cell fraction (not recorded which). This sequence originates from a human donor who was either an allogeneic HSCT recipient or a stem cell or donor lymphocyte infusion donor (not recorded which). It is not recorded whose cells these are; they may come from a transplant donor. The J gene is TRBJ2-3, the V gene TRBV3-1, with D possibly being TRBD2 (6 bases). DNA for the CDR3: TGTGCCAGCAGCCAAAGTAGCGGACCAAGGGGTACGCAGTATTTT. This translates into CASSQSSGPRGTQYF.